The clone carrying this TCR beta chain appeared many times. Its antigen is unidentified. Used for diagnoses were clinical symptoms, serum thyroxine and TRAb, thyroid ultrasound and orbital computed tomography. The data are from a study of T cells in Graves' hyperthyroidism and ophthalmopathy. TCR beta CDR3 region amplification was performed from RNA transcripts. Researchers ran a first-round RT-PCR on the TCR CDR3 using the HTBI primer set. TCRdb re-analysed the multiplex PCR reads in MiXCR, keeping a single row per CDR3 protein. This sample has 500,000 to 600,000 distinct CDR3 sequences, with about 43% found just once. Study results and caveats: Ophthalmopathy was identified by the model a median around 6.9 months ahead of onset.

V was cut by 10 bases and J by 0 bases, with 15 bases left in between. Germline V gene sequence: CDR1 MNHNS, CDR2 SASEGT. The CDR3 has 14 residues. The chain employs TRBV6-1 and TRBJ1-1, with D possibly TRBD1 on 6 matching bases. The sequence derives from a woman aged 18 to 35 with Graves' hyperthyroidism. The sample taken for sequencing was peripheral blood or thyroid tissue (not recorded which). The chain's CDR3 is CATTGQSMNTEAFF. The CDR3 nucleotides read TGTGCCACTACCGGACAGAGCATGAACACTGAAGCTTTCTTT.